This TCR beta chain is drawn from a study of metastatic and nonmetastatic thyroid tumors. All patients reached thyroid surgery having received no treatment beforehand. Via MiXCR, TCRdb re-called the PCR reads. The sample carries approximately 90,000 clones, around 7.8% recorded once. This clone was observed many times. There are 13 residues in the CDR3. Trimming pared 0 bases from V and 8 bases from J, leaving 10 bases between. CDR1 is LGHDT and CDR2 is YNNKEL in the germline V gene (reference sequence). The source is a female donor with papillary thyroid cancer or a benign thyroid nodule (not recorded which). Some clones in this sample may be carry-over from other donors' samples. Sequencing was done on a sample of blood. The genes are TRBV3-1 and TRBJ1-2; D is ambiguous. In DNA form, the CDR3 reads TGTGCCAGCAGCCAAGAAGGCTATGGCGGCTACACCTTC. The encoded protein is CASSQEGYGGYTF. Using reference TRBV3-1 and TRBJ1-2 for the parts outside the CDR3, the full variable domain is DTAVSQTPKYLVTQMGNDKSIKCEQNLGHDTMYWYKQDSKKFLKIMFSYNNKELIINETVPNRFSPKSPDKAHLNLHINSLELGDSAVYFCASSQEGYGGYTFGSGTRLTVV.